This TCR beta chain comes out of a study of identical twins. TCRdb re-analysed the 5' RACE reads in MiXCR, keeping a single row per CDR3 protein. The sample shows roughly 240,000 distinct CDR3 sequences, approximately 7% of them seen only once. The CDR3 has 13 residues. V was trimmed by 7 bases and J by 1 base, leaving 11 bases between them. Germline CDR1 and CDR2: SGHTA and FQGNSA. These records were also assigned to another study, of yellow fever vaccine responses in identical twins.

This chain links TRBV7-2 with TRBJ2-7; no reliable D call. This receptor was taken from a woman between 18 and 29 years old in good health. Material: memory (CD45RO+) T cells sorted from blood. The CDR3 DNA reads as TGTGCCAGCATCCCAGGTGGTTCCTACGAGCAGTACTTC. Its protein is CASIPGGSYEQYF.